Listed below are T cell receptor beta chains from one sample, sequenced in a study of CD8+ T cells in alopecia areata. Assay: immunoSEQ multiplex PCR; the TCRdb copy retains only in-frame clones and omits some. The table shows hundreds of thousands of clones, with around 66% occurring only once. The input for sequencing was CD4+ T cells sorted from blood, taken between weeks 43 and 45, from a patient treated with tofacitinib. Every receptor here comes from a human donor with alopecia areata. Both conserved end residues are part of each CDR3. A D gene is named only where the DNA matches it firmly. Clone size is not always given. Where it is, it says once, few, many or a class for expanded clones.

d_call	clone_size	v_call	j_call	cdr3_aa
NA	NA	TRBV29-1	TRBJ1-1	CSAAFLGKFMNTEAFF
NA	NA	TRBV30	TRBJ2-5	CAWSANRDIQRETQYF
NA	few	TRBV7-2	TRBJ1-6	CASSLAQKTPLHF
NA	once	TRBV28	TRBJ2-5	CASSLRGETQYF
NA	NA	TRBV29-1	TRBJ1-4	CSVGYGNEKLFF
NA	NA	TRBV5-1	TRBJ2-7	CASSLGWVPSYEQYF
TRBD2	NA	TRBV19	TRBJ2-1	CASSITGTRRRNEQFF
NA	once	TRBV2	TRBJ2-1	CASSGSSYEQFF
NA	NA	TRBV25-1	TRBJ1-2	CASSAYGGHGYTF
TRBD1	NA	TRBV5-1	TRBJ1-6	CASSWTGDNSPLHF
NA	NA	TRBV6-1	TRBJ1-2	CASSGEGPGDYGYTF
NA	once	TRBV29-1	TRBJ2-5	CSVEKGQETQYF
NA	NA	TRBV25-1	TRBJ1-6	CATQGRGNNSPLHF
TRBD1	few	TRBV28	TRBJ1-6	CASSLPDRDNSPLHF
NA	few	TRBV2	TRBJ2-6	CASVYSGANVLTF
NA	NA	TRBV9	TRBJ2-2	CASSSTGDTGELFF
NA	NA	TRBV5-6	TRBJ2-7	CASSRQAYRQYF
NA	NA	TRBV10-2	TRBJ1-1	CASSPLGEAFF
NA	NA	TRBV9	TRBJ1-2	CASSVAGFGAGGYTF
TRBD1	NA	TRBV7-2	TRBJ1-2	CASSTGLQGNYGYTF
TRBD2	NA	TRBV29-1	TRBJ2-5	CSVGGVQETQYF
NA	few	TRBV12-5	TRBJ1-1	CASGPVGTEAFF
TRBD1	NA	TRBV7-2	TRBJ1-6	CASTLERDRKNSPLHF
TRBD1	NA	TRBV6-1	TRBJ2-7	CASKPGQFYEQYF
NA	NA	TRBV18	TRBJ1-3	CASSRDSPGNTIYF
NA	NA	TRBV27	TRBJ2-7	CASSPFGQPYEQYF
NA	NA	TRBV15	TRBJ2-2	CATSREGPPGGELFF
NA	NA	TRBV29-1	TRBJ2-3	CSVGKKLTDTQYF
NA	NA	TRBV7-9	TRBJ2-1	CASSLVGWNEQFF
NA	many	TRBV7-3	TRBJ2-1	CASSPSGGTYNEQFF
NA	NA	TRBV5-1	TRBJ1-5	CASSSDSNQPQHF
NA	NA	TRBV7-2	TRBJ2-1	CASSSWDEQFF
TRBD1	NA	TRBV30	TRBJ2-2	CAWRDRRMVGELFF
NA	once	TRBV5-6	TRBJ2-7	CASSWSADEQYF
TRBD1	few	TRBV27	TRBJ1-2	CASSLSPLQGAYGYTF
NA	NA	TRBV5-1	TRBJ2-6	CASSLVGTSSSGANVLTF
NA	NA	TRBV4-1	TRBJ1-1	CASSQASTVNTEAFF
NA	NA	TRBV30	TRBJ1-1	CAWRPYLNTEAFF
TRBD1	NA	TRBV30	TRBJ1-2	CAWSRGRDGYTF
NA	NA	TRBV4-3	TRBJ2-3	CASSQDSAGTQYF
NA	NA	TRBV10-3	TRBJ2-7	CAVKPVRQSYEQYF
NA	NA	TRBV5-6	TRBJ2-7	CASSQNRQYWDF
TRBD1	NA	TRBV5-4	TRBJ2-7	CASSSGTGVYEQYF
NA	NA	TRBV29-1	TRBJ2-1	CSVATGTLDLNEQFF
NA	NA	TRBV7-2	TRBJ1-1	CASSFQDTEAFF
TRBD1	NA	TRBV11-2	TRBJ2-6	CASSQTGGGGANVLTF
TRBD2	NA	TRBV5-1	TRBJ2-7	CASRTSGGTYEQYF
NA	few	TRBV29-1	TRBJ1-2	CSAYLDGYTF